A single TCR beta chain is shown here with its context. This clonotype was counted many times. Its cognate antigen has yet to be identified. Base qualities are not at hand, and no much larger clone is one base apart. This entry is derived from a study of T cell repertoires in cytomegalovirus infection (dated by TCRdb to 2018 to 2020). For context, the study as a whole: Peptide stimulations targeted recently identified HLA-C-restricted CMV epitopes, whose presentation resists viral immunomodulation, together with well-studied HLA-B-restricted epitopes. Donor HLA type was relevant to the analysis, as public TCR beta signatures indicated carriage of CMV infection together with the matching HLA type. Findings and caveats that apply to the study as a whole: Cumulative frequency of public TCR beta family members discriminated carriers of CMV infection plus the relevant HLA type in this cohort and an independent approximately 340-donor cohort. In the ex vivo response, HLA-C-restricted CMV-specific TCR beta clonotypes were dominant, and in two of eight donors the single most frequent clonotype came from this HLA-C-restricted group.

V is pared back by 0 bases and J by 3 bases, with 3 bases lying between the germline termini. Its CDR3 holds 13 amino acids, cysteine through phenylalanine. The only DNA kept is the CDR3, 39 bases in frame from the first base. CDR1 and CDR2, per the germline V gene, are SGHVS and FQNEAQ. The instrument given in TCRdb is Illumina HiSeq 1500. TCRdb applied fastp at Q25 and MiXCR to the public reads, then kept only in-frame beta chains. Every distinct CDR3 protein forms one entry, paired with its most common genes and DNA. Recorded for this sample are 250,000 to 300,000 distinct CDR3 sequences; about 20% of them occurred a single time. The ten biggest clones cover about 20% of the sample. Reading the label with the study, this specimen's treatment or condition is: in vitro stimulation with specific CMV peptide epitopes to enrich CMV-specific T cells.

The rearranged chain carries TRBV7-8 and TRBJ2-1; the D gene identity is not certain. Sequencing was performed on cultured PBMCs, taken from culture after CMV antigen stimulation. The receptor's source is a human donor in good health (CMV status not recorded). Some clones in this sample may be carry-over from other donors' samples. CDR3 sequence: CASSLAYYNEQFF. The DNA is as follows: TGTGCCAGCAGCTTAGCGTACTACAATGAGCAGTTCTTC.